Shown below are 2 T cell receptor beta chains from a single sample sequenced in a study of T cell repertoires in cytomegalovirus infection. Each CDR3 protein is one row after TCRdb ran MiXCR on the reads. The sample has over 300,000 distinct CDR3 sequences; roughly a sixth are singletons. Material for sequencing was PBMCs. All receptors come from a human donor in good health (CMV status not recorded). Some clones in this sample may be carry-over from other donors' samples.

This clonotype was recorded at least ten times. The chain has TRBV7-9 and TRBJ1-3, with D perhaps TRBD1 (6 bases). The CDR3 has 15 residues. Germline V CDR1 and CDR2: SEHNR, FQNEAQ (reference sequence). Between the trimmed V and J ends, which lost 5 bases and 4 bases, there was a span of 15 bases. The CDR3 coding sequence is TGTGCCAGCAGCCTGCCCGGGACAACCGGAAACACCATATATTTT. It encodes CASSLPGTTGNTIYF.

This chain joins TRBV7-4 and TRBJ1-5; D not resolved. Germline V lookup: CDR1 SGHVT, CDR2 SQSDAQ. Trimming left V 2 bases short and J 0 bases short, with 5 bases between. The CDR3 is 14 amino acids. The chain's CDR3 is CASSLMDSNQPQHF. The CDR3 DNA follows: TGTGCCAGCAGCTTAATGGATAGCAATCAGCCCCAGCATTTT.